The present T cell receptor (beta chain) was sequenced within a study of blood T cell repertoires in COVID-19. The overall study: There were acute and convalescent COVID-19 samples, and they came from the United States, Italy and Spain. In each case, the material was cDNA or gDNA derived from T cells, B-cell-depleted T cells, or PBMCs.

This CDR3 is built from 16 residues. Trimming took off 5 bases at V and 1 base at J, with 12 bases between the two ends. Germline lookup yields CDR1 SGHAT and CDR2 FQNNGV. This clone was counted only a few times. Original methodology: For nucleated cells, counts were estimated from reference gene primer amplification. Produced via immunoSEQ multiplex PCR; TCRdb's table is partial and in-frame only. D and trimming were read from the DNA, whereas the V and J calls and clone size are those reported in that table. Of 200,000 to 250,000 clones listed, about nine tenths were seen once; the top ten hold more than 0.65%.

This TCR was recovered from a man younger than 40 with COVID-19, enrolled during active disease. The V and J genes are TRBV11-2 and TRBJ1-6, with D maybe TRBD1 (6 bases). The sequenced sample consisted of peripheral blood. This CDR3 is CASSLNRVSYNSPLHF. The CDR3 DNA reads as TGTGCCAGCAGCCTGAACAGGGTTTCCTATAATTCACCCCTCCACTTT.